These T cell receptor beta chains were read from a single sample in a study of shared clonotypes between healthy human individuals. Repertoires were generated with immunoSEQ multiplex PCR, while TCRdb's copy carries only in-frame clones and drops some. The repertoire holds about 600,000 clones, with roughly 98% as singletons. Specimen: naive CD8+ T cells sorted from blood. All receptors derive from a man aged 25-45 years in good health. Each CDR3 is given with its conserved first and last residue. D genes are given only for firm matches. Only some rows state a clone size, as once, few, many or a class for expanded clones.

>TRBD2|NA|TRBV2|TRBJ2-5
TGTGCCAGCAGTGAAAACGGGAGGGCCCATGAGGCCCAGTACTTC
CASSENGRAHEAQYF
>NA|NA|TRBV7-9|TRBJ2-7
TGTGCCAGCAGCGCGGCAGAAGACGAGCAGTACTTC
CASSAAEDEQYF
>NA|NA|TRBV11-3|TRBJ1-1
TGTGCCAACCTGGGACAGAACACTGAAGCTTTCTTT
CANLGQNTEAFF
>NA|NA|TRBV11-3|TRBJ2-3
TGTGCCAGCAGCTTAGGAATGGGGCGGCCAACTACAGATACGCAGTATTTT
CASSLGMGRPTTDTQYF
>TRBD2|NA|TRBV7-6|TRBJ2-2
TGTGCCAGCAGCTCCATTATGAGACTAGCCTACTCCGGGGAGCTGTTTTTT
CASSSIMRLAYSGELFF
>TRBD1|NA|TRBV7-2|TRBJ1-5
TGTGCCAGCAGCTTGGGACAGTTCAATCAGCCCCAGCATTTT
CASSLGQFNQPQHF
>TRBD2|NA|TRBV4-1|TRBJ2-7
TGCGCCAGCAGCCAAGAGGGAGGGAGCTCCTACGAGCAGTACTTC
CASSQEGGSSYEQYF
>TRBD2|NA|TRBV7-6|TRBJ2-1
TGTGCCAGCAGCTTGGGCGCCCGTCTAGCGGCCTACAATGAGCAGTTCTTC
CASSLGARLAAYNEQFF
>NA|NA|TRBV7-9|TRBJ1-2
TGTGCCAGCAGCTTATGGGGGACGGAACTTAACTATGGCTACACCTTC
CASSLWGTELNYGYTF
>NA|NA|TRBV11-2|TRBJ2-5
TGTGCCAGCAGCTCCCTCGGGGCCCAGTACTTC
CASSSLGAQYF
>NA|NA|TRBV15|TRBJ1-1
TGTGCCACCAGCATAACAGGGAAAGCCGAGGGTAACACTGAAGCTTTCTTT
CATSITGKAEGNTEAFF
>TRBD1|NA|TRBV4-3|TRBJ2-1
TGCGCCAGCAGCCGCCAAGGGGACAGGGTCAATGAGCAGTTCTTC
CASSRQGDRVNEQFF
>NA|NA|TRBV7-3|TRBJ2-1
TGTGCCAGCAGCTTAGGGCAGCACAATGAGCAGTTCTTC
CASSLGQHNEQFF
>NA|once|TRBV28|TRBJ1-2
TGTGCCAGCAGTTTGGGGTCAGGTAGAAACTATGGCTACACCTTC
CASSLGSGRNYGYTF
>TRBD2|NA|TRBV2|TRBJ2-3
TGTGCCAGCAGTACGGGACTAGCGAGCACAGATACGCAGTATTTT
CASSTGLASTDTQYF
>TRBD2|NA|TRBV7-3|TRBJ2-7
TGTGCCAGCAGCGCAACTACTAGCGGGGAGAGCTACGAGCAGTACTTC
CASSATTSGESYEQYF
>TRBD1|NA|TRBV27|TRBJ1-2
TGTGCCAGCAGTTTATCGGGACAGGGGGAAAGCTATGGCTACACCTTC
CASSLSGQGESYGYTF
>NA|NA|TRBV5-1|TRBJ2-1
TGCGCCAGCAGCTTGGGCCGCCCCGGCTCCTACAATGAGCAGTTCTTC
CASSLGRPGSYNEQFF
>TRBD1|NA|TRBV18|TRBJ2-1
TGTGCCAGCTCAGGGACAGGGCTTACGAGCTCCTACAATGAGCAGTTCTTC
CASSGTGLTSSYNEQFF
>NA|NA|TRBV27|TRBJ2-7
TGTGCCAGCAGTTTCGACGTATCCACCTACGAGCAGTACTTC
CASSFDVSTYEQYF
>NA|NA|TRBV12-5|TRBJ2-2
TGTGCTAGTGAATCGACGGAGAACACCGGGGAGCTGTTTTTT
CASESTENTGELFF
>TRBD2|NA|TRBV6-5|TRBJ2-1
TGTGCCAGCAGTTACGGGGTAGCGGGACCACGCAATGAGCAGTTCTTC
CASSYGVAGPRNEQFF
>NA|NA|TRBV7-2|TRBJ2-2
TGTGCCAGCAGCTTCCAGGGCCCTTTAAAGGGCGGGGAGCTGTTTTTT
CASSFQGPLKGGELFF
>NA|NA|TRBV29-1|TRBJ2-1
TGCAGCGTTGCGGGATTGTCCTACAATGAGCAGTTCTTC
CSVAGLSYNEQFF
>NA|NA|TRBV6-5|TRBJ1-2
TGTGCCAGCAGACCCCCGGGACTTCCCCCTGGCTACACCTTC
CASRPPGLPPGYTF
>NA|NA|TRBV4-1|TRBJ1-5
TGCGCCAGCAGCCAACAGGTTGGTCAGCCCCAGCATTTT
CASSQQVGQPQHF
>NA|NA|TRBV6-5|TRBJ2-3
TGTGCCAGCAGCAGGGGATTTGGTGCAGATACGCAGTATTTT
CASSRGFGADTQYF
>NA|NA|TRBV7-2|TRBJ2-1
TGTGCCAGCAGCCTTCAAATCGGTTCGGTAGAGCAGTTCTTC
CASSLQIGSVEQFF
>NA|NA|TRBV10-3|TRBJ2-1
TGTGCCATCAGTGAGAAGTGGCTAGTCTCTGAGCAGTTCTTC
CAISEKWLVSEQFF
>TRBD1|NA|TRBV5-6|TRBJ2-7
TGTGCCAGCAGCGATCGACAGGGGAGCTCCTACGAGCAGTACTTC
CASSDRQGSSYEQYF
>TRBD2|NA|TRBV7-8|TRBJ2-7
TGTGCCAGCAGCCTCGGGAGGGGTCCCTACGAGCAGTACTTC
CASSLGRGPYEQYF
>NA|NA|TRBV6-5|TRBJ2-7
TGTGCCAGCAGTTACCTCCGGGACGCGGCCGAAGACTTC
CASSYLRDAAEDF